A single sample is the source of the 14 T cell receptor beta chains below, sequenced in a study of T cell clones after liver transplantation. The method was immunoSEQ multiplex PCR; TCRdb's version includes in-frame clones alone and lacks a portion of them. The sample yields tens of thousands of clones, 65% to 85% seen once. This sample comprised CD4+ T cells from blood, obtained approximately 45 months after liver transplant. The source is a human patient who received a liver transplant. Certain T cells may be donor cells from the graft.

This sequence joins TRBV28 and TRBJ2-7, with 10 bases matching TRBD1. Per germline, CDR1 MDHEN and CDR2 SYDVKM. The CDR3 runs to 15 residues. J gave up 4 bases and V 1 base, and 4 bases lay outside the gene matches. The CDR3 DNA is TGTGCCAGCAGTTTATTAGCGGGACAGGGGTACGAGCAGTACTTC. Its protein product is CASSLLAGQGYEQYF.

This rearrangement joins TRBV6-5 to TRBJ2-1, with 10 bases matching TRBD2. This CDR3 has 15 amino acids. V lost 5 bases to trimming and J lost 3 bases; unmatched junction nucleotides: 4. Germline V gene data show CDR1 as MNHEY and CDR2 as SVGAGI. CDR3 nucleotide sequence: TGTGCCAGCAGTACCAGGACTAGCGGCTACAATGAGCAGTTCTTC. Translated, it gives CASSTRTSGYNEQFF.

The CDR3 region has the DNA TGTGCCAGCTCACCACGGAGTGGGCCAGCTACTGAAGCTTTCTTT. Protein: CASSPRSGPATEAFF. The J gene is TRBJ1-1, the V gene TRBV18; D gene uncertain. Germline V CDR1 and CDR2: KGHSH, LQKENI. With 1 base removed from V and 5 bases from J, the gap between germline ends came to 14 bases. CDR3 length: 15 residues.

The V and J genes are TRBV5-4 and TRBJ2-3, with D unresolved. Germline V gives CDR1 SGHNT, CDR2 YYREEE (reference sequence). Between the trimmed V and J ends, which lost 5 bases and 0 bases, there was a span of 16 bases. This CDR3 is 16 amino acids long. CDR3 bases: TGTGCCAGCAGGGCCCTTGGTGGGATCAGCACAGATACGCAGTATTTT. Amino acids: CASRALGGISTDTQYF.

This chain connects TRBV6-5 to TRBJ1-2; 8 nucleotides agree with TRBD1. CDR3 length: 13 amino acids. Per germline, CDR1 MNHEY and CDR2 SVGAGI. V shed 8 bases and J 4 bases; nucleotides not matched to a gene: 6. The chain's CDR3 is CASGDRGGYGYTF. DNA for the CDR3: TGTGCCAGCGGTGACAGGGGTGGCTATGGCTACACCTTC.

The chain employs TRBV7-9 and TRBJ1-4; D is unclear. Germline V CDR1 and CDR2: SEHNR, FQNEAQ (reference sequence). The V and J ends lost 5 bases and 4 bases respectively, with 2 bases between them. The CDR3 totals 11 residues. CDR3 sequence (DNA): TGTGCCAGCAGCGATAATGAAAAACTGTTTTTT. It codes for CASSDNEKLFF. Full variable domain (outside the CDR3, taken from reference TRBV7-9 and TRBJ1-4): DTGVSQNPRHKITKRGQNVTFRCDPISEHNRLYWYRQTLGQGPEFLTYFQNEAQLEKSRLLSDRFSAERPKGSFSTLEIQRTEQGDSAMYLCASSDNEKLFFGSGTQLSVL.

V usage is TRBV15 and J usage is TRBJ2-1; 7 bases map to TRBD2. CDR3 length equals 16 residues. CDR1 is LNHNV and CDR2 is YYDKDF in the germline V gene (reference sequence). J gave up 5 bases and V 1 base, and 8 bases lay outside the gene matches. The CDR3 here is CATSRVGRLADNEQFF. CDR3 DNA sequence: TGTGCCACCAGCAGAGTCGGAAGGCTAGCGGACAATGAGCAGTTCTTC.

The gene calls are TRBV11-2 and TRBJ2-7; a possible D gene is TRBD1 (5 bases). V shed 5 bases and J shed 4 bases, with 9 bases lying between them. The CDR3 runs to 12 residues. CDR1 is SGHAT, CDR2 FQNNGV, per germline. The CDR3 nucleotides are TGTGCCAGCAGCCCTCAGGGATACGAGCAGTACTTC. Amino acids: CASSPQGYEQYF.

The J gene is TRBJ2-1, the V gene TRBV18, with TRBD2 matching over 12 bases. Germline lookup yields CDR1 KGHSH and CDR2 LQKENI. The V gene end was trimmed by 3 bases and the J gene end by 5 bases; junction bases not matched to a gene: 2. The CDR3 sequence is 15 residues long. In DNA, the CDR3 is TGTGCCAGCTCACCGACTAGCGGGAGTGACAATGAGCAGTTCTTC. Amino acid sequence: CASSPTSGSDNEQFF.

The chain has TRBV10-2 and TRBJ1-1, with D unclear. V was shortened by 5 bases and J by 3 bases, with 10 bases between the two germline ends. CDR1 is WSHSY, CDR2 SAAADI, per germline. There are 13 residues in the CDR3. CDR3 DNA sequence: TGCGCCAGCAGTCAAGACGGAGACACTGAAGCTTTCTTT. Translated, it gives CASSQDGDTEAFF.

The chain couples TRBV7-8 to TRBJ2-3, with TRBD2 matching 8 bases. CDR3 length: 17 residues. V dropped 1 base and J dropped 0; count of bases not matched to a gene: 6. Germline CDR1 reads SGHVS; CDR2 reads FQNEAQ. CDR3 DNA sequence: TGTGCCAGCAGCTTAGGAATGGCTAGCGGGAGCACAGATACGCAGTATTTT. This codes for CASSLGMASGSTDTQYF.

The V and J genes are TRBV25-1 and TRBJ2-7; TRBD2 is a possible D gene (6 bases). Germline lookup yields CDR1 MGHDK and CDR2 SYGVNS. V shed 5 bases and J shed 3 bases, with 11 bases lying between them. The CDR3 is 13 amino acids. This CDR3 reads CASSPYGSYEQYF. The DNA of the CDR3 is TGTGCCAGCAGTCCATACGGGAGCTACGAGCAGTACTTC.

This clone was counted once. This chain links TRBV27 with TRBJ2-1; tentatively, D is TRBD2 (6 bases). The V and J ends lost 8 bases and 6 bases respectively, with 26 bases between them. This CDR3 is built from 17 residues. The germline V gene encodes CDR1 MNHEY and CDR2 SMNVEV (reference sequence). The CDR3, as DNA: TGTGCCAGCCTCTCCGGGGCGGGACGGATCTCCGGCAATGAGCAGTTCTTC. Residues: CASLSGAGRISGNEQFF.

The chain joins TRBV5-1 to TRBJ2-2; TRBD1 matches at 8 bases. Germline V gives CDR1 SGHRS, CDR2 YFSETQ. V shed 5 bases and J 1 base; nucleotides not matched to a gene: 4. The CDR3 consists of 15 residues. The CDR3 loop reads CASSTGGLNTGELFF. Here the CDR3 DNA reads TGCGCCAGCAGTACAGGGGGATTGAACACCGGGGAGCTGTTTTTT.